A selection of T cell receptor beta chains follows, all from one sample in a study of blood T cells in healthy people across ages. One entry per CDR3 protein, called by TCRdb with MiXCR from the 5' RACE reads. The sample records more than 1.4 million distinct CDR3 sequences, around two fifths being singletons. Sequenced: blood. All receptors come from a young woman in good health. Each CDR3 is given with its conserved first and last residue. D genes are given only for firm matches. Clone size is given for some rows only: seen once, a few or many times, or a class if the clone is expanded.

D,size,J,V,DNA,CDR3
.,.,TRBJ1-2,TRBV20-1,TGCAGTGCTAGAGTTGGCGGGGATTCTGGCTACACCTTC,CSARVGGDSGYTF
.,.,TRBJ2-4,TRBV20-1,TGCAGTGCTAGAGGTGACAATTTTGGCATTCAGTACTTC,CSARGDNFGIQYF
TRBD2,few,TRBJ2-7,TRBV10-3,TGTGCCATCAGTGATAGCGGGGGAGGCTACGAGCAGTACTTC,CAISDSGGGYEQYF
TRBD2,.,TRBJ2-7,TRBV7-2,TGTGCCAGCAGCGTCGTAGCGGGAGAGATCTACGAGCAGTACTTC,CASSVVAGEIYEQYF
.,.,TRBJ2-3,TRBV27,TGTGCCAGCCGTCTGGGCGGGGGCACAGATACGCAGTATTTT,CASRLGGGTDTQYF
.,.,TRBJ1-5,TRBV29-1,TGCAGCGTGGAAGAGGGGAGCAATCAGCCCCAGCATTTT,CSVEEGSNQPQHF
TRBD1,.,TRBJ2-7,TRBV10-3,TGTGCCACGCAGACAGGGGGAGACTACGAGCAGTACTTC,CATQTGGDYEQYF
TRBD2,.,TRBJ2-3,TRBV5-1,TGCGCCAGCAGCTGGCTGGGACTAGCGGGCCCCCGCACGGATACGCAGTATTTT,CASSWLGLAGPRTDTQYF
.,few,TRBJ1-5,TRBV4-2,TGTGCCAGCAGCCAAGGGTGGCAGGATAGCAATCAGCCCCAGCATTTT,CASSQGWQDSNQPQHF
TRBD1,.,TRBJ2-3,TRBV5-6,TGTGCCAGCAGCCAAGAGGACAGGGGGTTCTTCACAGATACGCAGTATTTT,CASSQEDRGFFTDTQYF
.,many,TRBJ2-7,TRBV28,TGTGCCAGCAGTTTCCAGTACGAGCAGTACTTC,CASSFQYEQYF
TRBD2,.,TRBJ2-3,TRBV20-1,TGCAGTGCCCGCCCGGCAATGGCGGGAGGGGCAGATACGCAGTATTTT,CSARPAMAGGADTQYF
TRBD2,.,TRBJ2-1,TRBV24-1,TGTGCCACCAGACGAACCCATACGGGACTATCATACAATGAGCAGTTCTTC,CATRRTHTGLSYNEQFF
TRBD2,.,TRBJ2-3,TRBV7-9,TGTGCCAGCAGCTTGGGACTAGCGGGGGGGCCTAAGGATACGCAGTATTTT,CASSLGLAGGPKDTQYF
.,.,TRBJ1-1,TRBV4-1,TGCGCCAGCAGCCAAGAACCACAGGCTACGAACACTGAAGCTTTCTTT,CASSQEPQATNTEAFF
.,.,TRBJ2-1,TRBV3-1,TGTGCCAGCAGCCAAGCGGCTGATGAGCAGTTCTTC,CASSQAADEQFF
.,.,TRBJ1-2,TRBV12-3/TRBV12-4,TGTGCCAGCAGCCTCAGGGAATTAGGCTATGGCTACACCTTC,CASSLRELGYGYTF
TRBD1,.,TRBJ2-7,TRBV10-3,TGTGCCATCAGTAGCGGACAGGGGCCTGGCGAGCAGTACTTC,CAISSGQGPGEQYF
.,.,TRBJ2-3,TRBV10-3,TGTGCCACCGGGGCGGACACAGATACGCAGTATTTT,CATGADTDTQYF
.,few,TRBJ2-1,TRBV25-1,TGTGCCAGCAGTGAAGATTTCGGGAACGCGCGGCAGTTCTTC,CASSEDFGNARQFF
.,.,TRBJ2-7,TRBV5-6,TGTGCCAGCAGCTCGGGGAGTCTACCTACCTACGAGCAGTACTTC,CASSSGSLPTYEQYF
TRBD2,many,TRBJ2-1,TRBV29-1,TGCAGCGTTGAAGGGTACGGGACTAGGTTCAATGAGCAGTTCTTC,CSVEGYGTRFNEQFF
TRBD2,few,TRBJ2-3,TRBV20-1,TGCAGCTGGAGCGGGAGCAGTTTTGGCACAGATACGCAGTATTTT,CSWSGSSFGTDTQYF
.,.,TRBJ2-3,TRBV10-3,TGTGCCATCAGTGAGTCGCGGGGTCGTACGCAGTATTTT,CAISESRGRTQYF
TRBD2,.,TRBJ2-5,TRBV9,TGTGCCAGCAGCGTAGACGGGGGGGCGGTGAATGAGCAGTACTTC,CASSVDGGAVNEQYF
.,few,TRBJ2-3,TRBV11-2,TGTGCCAGCAGCTCGACGGAACTTAGCACAGATACGCAGTATTTT,CASSSTELSTDTQYF
TRBD2,.,TRBJ2-1,TRBV2,TGTGCCAGCAGGACTGGAGCGGGGAGCTCCTACAATGAGCAGTTCTTC,CASRTGAGSSYNEQFF
TRBD1,few,TRBJ2-1,TRBV12-3/TRBV12-4,TGTGCCAGCCGGATGACAGGGAAGACCTACAATGAGCAGTTCTTC,CASRMTGKTYNEQFF
.,few,TRBJ1-1,TRBV6-5,TGTGCCAGCAGCCTCGGGGTAGTGGACACTGAAGCTTTCTTT,CASSLGVVDTEAFF
.,.,TRBJ2-1,TRBV7-2,TGTGCCAGCAGCTGGGAACAGGGATATGAGCAGTTCTTC,CASSWEQGYEQFF
.,few,TRBJ2-7,TRBV20-1,TGCAGTGCTAGAGATGGCGGGGAGAACTCCTACGAGCAGTACTTC,CSARDGGENSYEQYF
.,.,TRBJ2-7,TRBV3-1,TGTGCCAGCACCAAGACGGACGCAAACTACGAGCAGTACTTC,CASTKTDANYEQYF
.,.,TRBJ2-5,TRBV7-9,TGTGCCAGCAGCCCCGCGTTATCGGAGACCCAGTACTTC,CASSPALSETQYF
TRBD1,few,TRBJ1-4,TRBV12-3/TRBV12-4,TGTGCCAGCAGTCCGGGACAGAATAATGAAAAACTGTTTTTT,CASSPGQNNEKLFF
.,.,TRBJ2-7,TRBV3-1,TGTGCCAGCAGCCCCAGGAGTCCTAATGAGAGGGCCGCCTACAATGAGCAGTACTTC,CASSPRSPNERAAYNEQYF
TRBD1,.,TRBJ2-7,TRBV20-1,TGCAGTGCTAGTTCCCCGGGACAGGGGCCCTACGAGCAGTACTTC,CSASSPGQGPYEQYF
.,.,TRBJ2-7,TRBV7-9,TGTGCCAGCAGCTTAGTCGAGTGGGTTTTGGACTACGAGCAGTACTTC,CASSLVEWVLDYEQYF
.,once,TRBJ1-5,TRBV27,TGTGCCAGCAGTTCCAACAGGGAACAGCCCCAGCATTTT,CASSSNREQPQHF
TRBD2,many,TRBJ2-7,TRBV7-9,TGTGCCAGCAGCCGCGAAGCCGGGACTAGCGGGGGCCACGAGCAGTACTTC,CASSREAGTSGGHEQYF
.,.,TRBJ1-2,TRBV3-1,TGTGCCAGCAGCCAACCCGGGCGAAGAGGCTACACCTTC,CASSQPGRRGYTF
.,few,TRBJ2-3,TRBV10-3,TGTGCCATCAGTGAGTCGTGGGAAGATACGCAGTATTTT,CAISESWEDTQYF
TRBD1,.,TRBJ1-2,TRBV9,TGTGCCAGCAGCGCACAGGGGGCGCAAGGCTACACCTTC,CASSAQGAQGYTF
TRBD2,.,TRBJ2-1,TRBV27,TGTGCCAGCAGTTCGGCTAGCGGGATATACAATGAGCAGTTCTTC,CASSSASGIYNEQFF
TRBD2,.,TRBJ2-7,TRBV7-8,TGTGCCAGCAGCTTAGATGTCGGGCGGGGGAACTCCTACGAGCAGTACTTC,CASSLDVGRGNSYEQYF
.,few,TRBJ2-3,TRBV29-1,TGCAGCGTCGGAGGCGCAGATACGCAGTATTTT,CSVGGADTQYF
.,few,TRBJ1-5,TRBV5-1,TGCGCCTCCAGCAGCGGCCCGGGACAAGGCAATCAGCCCCAGCATTTT,CASSSGPGQGNQPQHF
TRBD2,.,TRBJ2-5,TRBV20-1,TGCAGTGCCTCGAGGGGGCTAGCGGGATCCAATGAGCAGTACTTC,CSASRGLAGSNEQYF
.,.,TRBJ2-1,TRBV19,TGTGCCAGTACTTTTCGGAAGGGTGAGCAGTTCTTC,CASTFRKGEQFF
TRBD2,.,TRBJ2-7,TRBV20-1,TGCAGTGCTCCCCCCACAGCGGGGTACTACGAGCAGTACTTC,CSAPPTAGYYEQYF
.,few,TRBJ1-1,TRBV24-1,TGTGCCACCAGTGATTGGAGGGACACTGAAGCTTTCTTT,CATSDWRDTEAFF
TRBD2,few,TRBJ2-1,TRBV6-5,TGTGCCAGCAGCTCCCATAGCGGGAGGGCGGGTGAGCAGTTCTTC,CASSSHSGRAGEQFF
TRBD1,few,TRBJ2-2,TRBV27,TGTGCCAGCAGTACCGGGACAGCGAACACCGGGGAGCTGTTTTTT,CASSTGTANTGELFF
.,many,TRBJ2-6,TRBV6-5,TGTGCCAGCAGTCGAGACGGCTCTGGGGCCAACGTCCTGACTTTC,CASSRDGSGANVLTF
.,few,TRBJ1-2,TRBV6-6,TGTGCCAGCAGTGCAGGGACAATCTATGGCTACACCTTC,CASSAGTIYGYTF
.,.,TRBJ2-5,TRBV7-2,TGTGCCAGCAGCATCCTCAGGGGGGAAGAGACCCAGTACTTC,CASSILRGEETQYF
.,.,TRBJ2-5,TRBV28,TGTGCCGGCAGTTTAGGCGGGGTAACCCAAGAGACCCAGTACTTC,CAGSLGGVTQETQYF
TRBD2,.,TRBJ2-3,TRBV29-1,TGCAGCGTTGAAAAAGCGGGAGTAGGTTATACGCAGTATTTT,CSVEKAGVGYTQYF
.,few,TRBJ1-1,TRBV6-1,TGTGCCAGCACCGCACCGGGTGAAGCTTTCTTT,CASTAPGEAFF
TRBD2,.,TRBJ2-3,TRBV20-1,TGCAGTGGTAGGGGACTAGCGGTACCCAGCGAGTATTTT,CSGRGLAVPSEYF